The sequence of this T cell receptor beta chain was determined in a study of cytomegalovirus exposure and HLA in healthy donors. PCR involved 60 Vbeta and 13 Jbeta primers. Measured with immunoSEQ multiplex PCR; TCRdb has only the in-frame clones, and not every one. The data contain 110,000 or so clones, around 73% of them seen just once; the ten biggest clones take up 8.4%. Trimming cost V 6 bases and J 0 bases, with 8 bases left between them. CDR1 is SEHNR and CDR2 is FQNEAQ in the germline V gene (reference sequence). The CDR3 is made up of 13 amino acids. Sequencing used PBMCs. V gene TRBV7-9 combines with J gene TRBJ1-2; no definite D call. This receptor was identified in a middle-aged man in good health and CMV-seronegative. This CDR3 reads CASRNAANYGYTF. The CDR3 nucleotides are TGTGCCAGCAGGAACGCAGCTAACTATGGCTACACCTTC.